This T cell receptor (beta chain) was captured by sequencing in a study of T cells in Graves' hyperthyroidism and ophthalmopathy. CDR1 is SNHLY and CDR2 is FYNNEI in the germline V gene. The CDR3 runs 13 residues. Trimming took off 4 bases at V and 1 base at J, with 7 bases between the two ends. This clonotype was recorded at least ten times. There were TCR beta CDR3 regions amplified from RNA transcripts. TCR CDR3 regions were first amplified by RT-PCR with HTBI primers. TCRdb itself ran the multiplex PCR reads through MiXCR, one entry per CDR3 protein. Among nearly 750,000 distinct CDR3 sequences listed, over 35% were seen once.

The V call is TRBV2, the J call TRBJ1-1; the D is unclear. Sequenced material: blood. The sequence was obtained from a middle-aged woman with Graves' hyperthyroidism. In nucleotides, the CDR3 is TGTGCCAGCAGTGGACGGCAGAACACTGAAGCTTTCTTT. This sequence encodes CASSGRQNTEAFF.